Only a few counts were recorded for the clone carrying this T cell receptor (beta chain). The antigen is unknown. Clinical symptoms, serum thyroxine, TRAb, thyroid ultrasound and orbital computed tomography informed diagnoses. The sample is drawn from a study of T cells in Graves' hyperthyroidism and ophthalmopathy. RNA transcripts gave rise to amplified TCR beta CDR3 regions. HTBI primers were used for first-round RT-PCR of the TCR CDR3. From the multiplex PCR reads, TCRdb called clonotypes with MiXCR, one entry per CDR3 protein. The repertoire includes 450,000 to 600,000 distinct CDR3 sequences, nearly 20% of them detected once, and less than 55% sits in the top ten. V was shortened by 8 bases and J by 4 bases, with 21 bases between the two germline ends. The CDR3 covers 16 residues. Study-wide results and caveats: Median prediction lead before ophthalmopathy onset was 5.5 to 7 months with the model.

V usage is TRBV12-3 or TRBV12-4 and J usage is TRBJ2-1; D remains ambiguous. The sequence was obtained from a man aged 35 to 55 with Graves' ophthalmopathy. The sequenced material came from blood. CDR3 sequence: CASAGFKGEEYNEQFF. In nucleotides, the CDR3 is TGTGCCAGCGCAGGCTTTAAGGGTGAAGAGTACAATGAGCAGTTCTTC.